Shown below are 28 T cell receptor beta chains from a single sample sequenced in a study of glioma-infiltrating T cells after dendritic cell vaccination. Profiling relied on immunoSEQ multiplex PCR, and the TCRdb table lists in-frame clones only, not all of them. There are 75,000 to 95,000 clones in the sample; roughly four fifths occur only once, and less than 2.5% lies in the top ten. Time point: after dendritic cell vaccination, including at tumor progression/relapse. Sequenced here: blood, sampled after dendritic cell vaccination. These receptors all come from a human donor with glioblastoma.

V gene TRBV9 combines with J gene TRBJ1-3; D is uncertain. V lost 2 bases and J 1 base, leaving 16 bases between the germline ends. The CDR3 has 17 amino acids. CDR1 SGDLS and CDR2 YYNGEE come from the germline V gene. The CDR3 region is CASSVGAAAFSGNTIYF. In DNA, the CDR3 is TGTGCCAGCAGCGTGGGTGCGGCAGCATTTTCTGGAAACACCATATATTTT.

As DNA, the CDR3 is TGTGCCAGCAGCGTTGGAGGGGGGGCCAAGACTAGCACAGATACGCAGTATTTT. Protein product: CASSVGGGAKTSTDTQYF. The V call is TRBV9, the J call TRBJ2-3; D perhaps matches TRBD2 (7 bases). The CDR3 has 18 amino acids. Trimming left V 2 bases short and J 0 bases short, with 19 bases between. CDR1 and CDR2 (germline): SGDLS, YYNGEE.

The V and J genes are TRBV14 and TRBJ2-2; D is possibly TRBD2 (6 bases). Deletions cut 0 bases from V and 4 bases from J, with 18 bases between. The length of the CDR3 is 18 residues. CDR1 and CDR2 from the germline V gene are SGHDN and FVKESK. In nucleotides, the CDR3 is TGTGCCAGCAGCCAAGACCCCCGCTGGGGCGGGATCACCGGGGAGCTGTTTTTT. It encodes CASSQDPRWGGITGELFF.

The rearrangement uses TRBV11-3 and TRBJ1-1, with 7 bases identical to TRBD1. Trimming took 2 bases from V and 4 from J; bases not matched to a gene: 1. This CDR3 comprises 13 residues. Germline V gives CDR1 SGHNT, CDR2 YENEEA. The CDR3 loop reads CASSLKGATEAFF. The CDR3, as DNA: TGTGCCAGCAGCTTAAAGGGGGCCACTGAAGCTTTCTTT.

The genes are TRBV7-6 and TRBJ1-5; D is uncertain. The CDR3 runs to 14 residues. V was cut by 1 base and J by 2 bases, with 6 bases left in between. Germline assignment: CDR1 SGHVS and CDR2 FNYEAQ. In DNA form, the CDR3 reads TGTGCCAGCAGCTTAGAATCGGGCAATCAGCCCCAGCATTTT. As protein: CASSLESGNQPQHF.

The V and J genes are TRBV5-1 and TRBJ2-5; 7 bases agree with TRBD1. The CDR3 is 14 residues long. Germline loops: CDR1 SGHRS, CDR2 YFSETQ. After removal of 5 bases from V and 1 base from J, the junction contained 5 bases not matched to a gene. The CDR3, as DNA: TGCGCCAGCAGACTGGGACAGACCCAAGAGACCCAGTACTTC. It is translated as CASRLGQTQETQYF.

The sample holds a few counts of this clone. The J gene is TRBJ2-1, the V gene TRBV11-2; 12 bases are shared with TRBD2. J lost 15 bases, V lost 5 bases, and 5 bases had no gene match. The CDR3 has 12 amino acids. From germline, CDR1 is SGHAT and CDR2 FQNNGV. CDR3 coding DNA: TGTGCCAGCAGCCTAGCGGGAGGGCTCTCGTTCTTC. Translation: CASSLAGGLSFF.

This clone was counted only a few times. This chain joins TRBV9 and TRBJ2-5; 8 bases align to TRBD2. This CDR3 has 16 residues. Per the germline V gene, CDR1 is SGDLS and CDR2 is YYNGEE. Trimming removed 4 bases from V and 4 bases from J; junction bases left unmatched: 12. CDR3 sequence: CASSPRLGLVGETQYF. The CDR3 nucleotides are TGTGCCAGCAGCCCGCGACTGGGACTAGTGGGAGAGACCCAGTACTTC. Full variable domain (rest looked up from reference TRBV9 and TRBJ2-5): DSGVTQTPKHLITATGQRVTLRCSPRSGDLSVYWYQQSLDQGLQFLIQYYNGEERAKGNILERFSAQQFPDLHSELNLSSLELGDSALYFCASSPRLGLVGETQYFGPGTRLLVL.

V usage is TRBV7-9 and J usage is TRBJ1-2; 10 positions match TRBD1. V shed 5 bases and J 8 bases; nucleotides not matched to a gene: 11. The germline gives CDR1 SEHNR, CDR2 FQNEAQ (reference sequence). CDR3 length: 15 amino acids. The CDR3 DNA reads TGTGCCAGCAGCCGCCCCCGACAGGGGGCGGAGGGCTACACCTTC. Translating it yields CASSRPRQGAEGYTF. Full variable domain (outside the CDR3, taken from reference TRBV7-9 and TRBJ1-2): DTGVSQNPRHKITKRGQNVTFRCDPISEHNRLYWYRQTLGQGPEFLTYFQNEAQLEKSRLLSDRFSAERPKGSFSTLEIQRTEQGDSAMYLCASSRPRQGAEGYTFGSGTRLTVV.

This chain uses TRBV4-1 with TRBJ2-3, with TRBD2 identical over 7 bases. The CDR3 has 15 amino acids. V dropped 1 base and J dropped 4; count of bases not matched to a gene: 5. CDR1 and CDR2 from the germline V gene are MGHRA and YSYEKL. Here the CDR3 reads CASSQGFLAADTQYF. The CDR3 coding sequence is TGCGCCAGCAGCCAAGGGTTCCTAGCGGCAGATACGCAGTATTTT.

CDR3 coding DNA: TGTGCCAGCAGCCGACAGGGGGACGGGTACGAGCAGTACGTC. It codes for CASSRQGDGYEQYV. The chain employs TRBV5-8 and TRBJ2-7; TRBD1 aligns across 9 bases. CDR1 is SGHTS and CDR2 is YDEGEE in the germline V gene. The CDR3 runs to 14 residues. J lost 4 bases, V lost 4 bases, and 6 bases had no gene match.

Only a few counts were recorded for this clone. The rearrangement joins TRBV6-1 to TRBJ1-2, with 8 bases lining up with TRBD1. The CDR3 runs 18 residues. Germline values: CDR1 MNHNS, CDR2 SASEGT. The J segment lost 4 bases and the V segment lost 2 bases, leaving 15 bases of the junction unmatched. CDR3 protein: CASSERARQGSRFYGYTF. Written as DNA, the CDR3 is TGTGCCAGCAGTGAAAGGGCAAGACAGGGGAGCCGATTCTATGGCTACACCTTC.

This clone appeared a few times. The chain links TRBV7-9 to TRBJ1-4, with D unresolved. Trimming removed 1 base from V and 10 bases from J, with 19 bases in between. This CDR3 contains 16 residues. The germline CDR1 and CDR2 sequences are SEHNR and FQNEAQ (reference sequence). For the CDR3, the DNA is TGTGCCAGCAGCTTAGGTCAAATTGGAGTCAGTGGAAAACTGTTTTTT. Protein product: CASSLGQIGVSGKLFF.

The sample holds one count of this clone. The rearrangement links TRBV30 to TRBJ1-2; 8 bases are a match to TRBD1. The CDR3 is 13 amino acids. V lost 5 bases to trimming and J lost 13 bases; unmatched junction nucleotides: 15. Germline V gives CDR1 GTSNPN, CDR2 SVGIG (reference sequence). CDR3 DNA sequence: TGTGCCTGGTCGGGTCCGGGACAGGTTACGATCACCTTC. Translating it yields CAWSGPGQVTITF.

Worth noting for this clone: A junction end diverges from the germline sequence, so it may reflect a read error. The gene calls are TRBV5-1 and TRBJ1-2, with D hard to call. The CDR3 runs to 15 residues. Germline CDR1 and CDR2: SGHRS and YFSETQ. DNA for the CDR3: TGCGCCAGCAGTTTGGGGTCACAGCCGATCTATGGCTACACCTTC. Translating it yields CASSLGSQPIYGYTF.

This chain links TRBV15 with TRBJ1-5; D possibly corresponds to TRBD1 (5 bases). CDR1 is LNHNV, CDR2 YYDKDF, per germline (reference sequence). Trimming stripped 8 bases from V and 2 bases from J, with 13 bases between. This CDR3 spans 14 amino acids. The DNA for the CDR3 is TGTGCCACCCGGAAAGGGGAGGGCAATCAGCCCCAGCATTTT. Residues: CATRKGEGNQPQHF. Using reference TRBV15 and TRBJ1-5 for the parts outside the CDR3, the full variable domain is DAMVIQNPRYQVTQFGKPVTLSCSQTLNHNVMYWYQQKSSQAPKLLFHYYDKDFNNEADTPDNFQSRRPNTSFCFLDIRSPGLGDTAMYLCATRKGEGNQPQHFGDGTRLSIL.

The V and J genes are TRBV27 and TRBJ2-3, with 8 bases identical to TRBD1. The CDR3 runs 16 residues. Germline assignment: CDR1 MNHEY and CDR2 SMNVEV (reference sequence). J lost 2 bases, V lost 4 bases, and 8 bases had no gene match. Written as DNA, the CDR3 is TGTGCCAGCAGTTATAGCGGACAGGGCATCACAGATACGCAGTATTTT. It specifies CASSYSGQGITDTQYF.

This chain connects TRBV7-8 to TRBJ2-7; D uncertain. The CDR3 runs to 11 residues. Germline assignment: CDR1 SGHVS and CDR2 FQNEAQ. Trimming stripped 5 bases from V and 0 bases from J, with 2 bases between. CDR3 region: CASSHSYEQYF. The CDR3 DNA reads as TGTGCCAGCAGCCACTCCTACGAGCAGTACTTC.

This clone was recorded only once. The rearrangement links TRBV11-2 to TRBJ1-4; a weak D match, TRBD1 (5 bases). V gave up 1 base and J gave up 4 bases, with 7 bases separating them. The CDR3 totals 14 residues. Germline-derived CDR1 and CDR2 are SGHAT and FQNNGV. The CDR3 loop reads CASSLGQFNEKLFF. The CDR3 region has the DNA TGTGCCAGCAGCTTAGGACAGTTTAATGAAAAACTGTTTTTT.

The genes are TRBV6-5 and TRBJ2-3, with D perhaps TRBD2 (5 bases). CDR3 length: 15 residues. The V gene's germline CDR1 is MNHEY and CDR2 SVGAGI. Trimming stripped 2 bases from V and 7 bases from J, with 16 bases between. The CDR3 reads CASSYPTGNLNTQYF. CDR3 in DNA: TGTGCCAGCAGTTACCCAACCGGGAACCTGAATACGCAGTATTTT.

The chain carries TRBV30 and TRBJ2-5; tentative D call: TRBD2 (6 bases). The V gene lost 8 bases and the J gene lost 1 base, with 11 bases spanning the gap. There are 12 residues in the CDR3. Germline assignment: CDR1 GTSNPN and CDR2 SVGIG (reference sequence). DNA of the CDR3: TGTGCCGGAGGGGTTACCCAAGAGACCCAGTACTTC. This gives the protein CAGGVTQETQYF. Using reference TRBV30 and TRBJ2-5 for the parts outside the CDR3, the full variable domain is SQTIHQWPATLVQPVGSPLSLECTVEGTSNPNLYWYRQAAGRGLQLLFYSVGIGQISSEVPQNLSASRPQDRQFILSSKKLLLSDSGFYLCAGGVTQETQYFGPGTRLLVL.

The genes are TRBV10-1 and TRBJ1-3; 8 bases match TRBD1. This CDR3 contains 18 residues. Trimming took 7 bases from V and 2 from J; bases not matched to a gene: 16. Germline CDR1 WNHNN, CDR2 SYGVQD (reference sequence). This chain's CDR3 is CASNIPNSTGGTGNTIYF. CDR3 DNA: TGCGCCAGCAATATCCCCAATTCAACAGGGGGAACTGGAAACACCATATATTTT.

This rearrangement joins TRBV4-2 to TRBJ1-5; unclear D gene. Trimming shortened V by 0 bases and J by 9 bases, and 6 bases separated the two germline ends. The CDR3 runs 12 residues. Germline values: CDR1 LGHNA, CDR2 YNFKEQ. CDR3 sequence: CASSQDSGPQHF. The CDR3 DNA reads as TGTGCCAGCAGCCAAGATTCGGGGCCCCAGCATTTT.

The chain is built from TRBV9 and TRBJ2-2; a possible D gene is TRBD1 (6 bases). The CDR3 sequence is 15 residues long. Germline V lookup: CDR1 SGDLS, CDR2 YYNGEE. Trimming shortened V by 5 bases and J by 0 bases, and 11 bases separated the two germline ends. The CDR3 sequence is CASSAGTPNTGELFF. CDR3 bases: TGTGCCAGCAGTGCTGGGACACCGAACACCGGGGAGCTGTTTTTT.

V gene TRBV7-9 combines with J gene TRBJ2-5, with 14 bases aligning to TRBD2. The ends lost 5 bases at V and 5 bases at J; junction bases unmatched: 4. The CDR3 totals 15 residues. The germline V gene has CDR1 SEHNR and CDR2 FQNEAQ (reference sequence). The CDR3 sequence: CASSLGTSGSETQYF. CDR3 sequence (DNA): TGTGCCAGCAGCCTGGGGACTAGCGGGAGTGAGACCCAGTACTTC.

The chain joins TRBV7-2 to TRBJ2-7; TRBD2 agrees at 9 bases. This CDR3 contains 15 residues. The trim removed 0 bases at V and 1 base at J, leaving 1 base unmatched. Germline V lookup: CDR1 SGHTA, CDR2 FQGNSA. The CDR3 protein is CASSLASGGSYEQYF. CDR3 in DNA: TGTGCCAGCAGCTTAGCGAGCGGGGGGTCCTACGAGCAGTACTTC.

The V gene is TRBV7-8, the J gene TRBJ2-5; TRBD2 aligns across 7 bases. The length of the CDR3 is 14 residues. V dropped 4 bases and J dropped 2; count of bases not matched to a gene: 4. Germline V gene lookup returns CDR1 SGHVS and CDR2 FQNEAQ. In DNA, the CDR3 is TGTGCCAGCAGCTCCCGAGCGGGGCAAGAGACCCAGTACTTC. The encoded protein is CASSSRAGQETQYF.

This clone was observed a handful of times. The chain combines TRBV5-4 with TRBJ1-6, with 10 bases lining up with TRBD1. Germline trimming cut 4 bases from V and 2 bases from J; bases unmatched to any gene: 9. Germline lookup yields CDR1 SGHNT and CDR2 YYREEE (reference sequence). CDR3 length: 18 residues. CDR3 amino acids: CASSGDGTGDPYNSPLHF. As DNA, the CDR3 is TGTGCCAGCAGCGGGGATGGGACAGGGGACCCCTATAATTCACCCCTCCACTTT.